This TCR beta chain was sequenced during a study of blood T cell repertoires in COVID-19. Study-wide background: Both acute and convalescent COVID-19 samples were obtained from the United States, Italy and Spain.

V lost 0 bases to trimming and J lost 1 base, with 6 bases between them. The CDR3 covers 13 residues. Looked up from germline, CDR1 is GTSNPN and CDR2 is SVGIG (reference sequence). The repertoire was sequenced with immunoSEQ multiplex PCR; TCRdb's copy has only in-frame clones and lacks some. The sample lists 120,000 to 150,000 clones; roughly 80% were seen once. This sequence joins TRBV30 and TRBJ1-1; D remains unclear. Sequencing was carried out using peripheral blood. The TCR comes from a man aged 45-60 years with acute or convalescent COVID-19. The CDR3 protein is CAWSVYGNTEAFF. CDR3 coding DNA: TGTGCCTGGAGTGTATACGGGAACACTGAAGCTTTCTTT.